The 26 T cell receptor beta chains below come from one sample, sequenced in a study of T cells after yellow fever vaccination. TCRdb processed the 5' RACE reads anew with MiXCR; each CDR3 protein has one entry. The table has about 510,000 distinct CDR3 sequences, 21% seen once; the top ten hold about a sixth. The sample in question was PBMCs, obtained roughly 23 days after the first yellow fever vaccination. The receptors were gathered from a young man who received the YFV17D yellow fever vaccine.

This clonotype was picked up a small number of times. This sequence joins TRBV6-1 and TRBJ1-1, with 7 bases fitting TRBD1. This CDR3 is 15 amino acids long. Germline CDR1 and CDR2: MNHNS and SASEGT. Trimming removed 4 bases from V and 4 bases from J; junction bases left unmatched: 9. CDR3 residues: CASSGSTGAFTEAFF. The DNA of the CDR3 is TGTGCCAGCAGTGGATCAACAGGGGCCTTCACTGAAGCTTTCTTT.

This clonotype was detected a few times. The chain combines TRBV20-1 with TRBJ2-1; tentative D call: TRBD2 (5 bases). This CDR3 has 14 amino acids. The V gene lost 1 base and the J gene lost 3 bases, with 10 bases spanning the gap. Germline V gene lookup returns CDR1 DFQATT and CDR2 SNEGSKA (reference sequence). CDR3 protein: CSARVVANYNEQFF. The CDR3 DNA follows: TGCAGTGCTAGAGTGGTAGCGAACTACAATGAGCAGTTCTTC.

CDR3 loop: CASSPVGRTNEKLFF. The CDR3 region has the DNA TGTGCCAGCAGCCCGGTGGGGAGGACTAATGAAAAACTGTTTTTT. The rearrangement uses TRBV7-6 and TRBJ1-4, with D unresolved. This CDR3 has 15 amino acids. CDR1 is SGHVS, CDR2 FNYEAQ, per germline. V was shortened by 5 bases and J by 2 bases, with 12 bases between the two germline ends.

This clonotype has a handful of counts. The rearrangement joins TRBV18 to TRBJ2-2, with D perhaps being TRBD1 or TRBD2 (5 bases each). Between the trimmed V and J ends, which lost 1 base and 3 bases, there was a span of 9 bases. The CDR3 sequence is 15 residues long. Germline values: CDR1 KGHSH, CDR2 LQKENI. CDR3 DNA sequence: TGTGCCAGCTCACCACAGGGGACCCACACCGGGGAGCTGTTTTTT. It translates to CASSPQGTHTGELFF.

This clonotype was observed a few times. The V and J genes are TRBV12-3 or TRBV12-4 and TRBJ2-7; 7 bases align to TRBD2. J was trimmed by 7 bases and V by 6 bases; bases with no gene match: 6. This CDR3 has 12 residues. CDR3 bases: TGTGCCAGCAGCCCCGGGGGACTAGAGCAGTACGTC. It encodes CASSPGGLEQYV.

A few counts support this clonotype. The chain carries TRBV5-5 and TRBJ2-1; D is ambiguous. Germline assignment: CDR1 SGHKS and CDR2 YYEKEE (reference sequence). The V gene lost 1 base and the J gene lost 8 bases, with 7 bases spanning the gap. The CDR3 sequence is 12 residues long. CDR3 sequence: CASSLFGYEQFF. CDR3 nucleotide sequence: TGTGCCAGCAGCTTGTTTGGATATGAGCAGTTCTTC.

The V and J genes are TRBV6-2 or TRBV6-3 and TRBJ1-2; 7 bases map to TRBD1. Germline CDR1 reads MNHEY; CDR2 reads SVGEGT. The CDR3 is made up of 20 amino acids. Unmatched junction bases numbered 23, after V lost 3 bases and J lost 4 bases. CDR3 coding DNA: TGTGCCAGCAGTTATACTACTTCCGGGACAGTCGCAGCGAGGAGCTATGGCTACACCTTC. Protein sequence: CASSYTTSGTVAARSYGYTF.

In this sample, this clonotype turned up a few times. The genes are TRBV4-1 and TRBJ2-1; D possibly corresponds to TRBD2 (6 bases). With 4 bases removed from V and 7 bases from J, the gap between germline ends came to 17 bases. The CDR3 totals 15 residues. CDR1 is MGHRA, CDR2 YSYEKL, per germline. CDR3 DNA sequence: TGCGCCAGCAGCCGGCCGGGACTTAGTTCAAATGAGCAGTTCTTC. Protein product: CASSRPGLSSNEQFF.

The table lists this clonotype with a few counts. The chain is built from TRBV25-1 and TRBJ1-2; D is perhaps TRBD1 (5 bases). Germline V CDR1 and CDR2: MGHDK, SYGVNS. The V end lost 3 bases, the J end lost 7 bases, and 15 bases lay between the germline ends. This CDR3 is 14 amino acids long. CDR3 sequence (DNA): TGTGCCAGCAGTGATTCCCGGAGGGGTTCTGGCTACACCTTC. Translation: CASSDSRRGSGYTF.

V gene TRBV9 combines with J gene TRBJ2-3; 7 bases line up with TRBD1. The CDR3 sequence is 14 residues long. J gave up 5 bases and V 3 bases, and 6 bases lay outside the gene matches. CDR1 SGDLS and CDR2 YYNGEE come from the germline V gene. In DNA form, the CDR3 reads TGTGCCAGCAGCGAAGACAGGGCGGGAGATACGCAGTATTTT. It encodes CASSEDRAGDTQYF.

The chain has TRBV18 and TRBJ2-1; D remains unclear. This CDR3 is built from 16 residues. CDR1 is KGHSH, CDR2 LQKENI, per germline. Trimming took off 0 bases at V and 2 bases at J, with 11 bases between the two ends. As DNA, the CDR3 is TGTGCCAGCTCACCACCTCGGCTAGAGACCTACAATGAGCAGTTCTTC. It specifies CASSPPRLETYNEQFF.

In its sample, this clonotype was seen a few times. The V gene is TRBV24-1, the J gene TRBJ2-2, with TRBD1 matching 10 bases. CDR1 and CDR2 (germline): KGHDR, SFDVKD. The CDR3 runs 16 residues. Losses at the gene ends were 3 bases for V and 3 bases for J; bases not matched to a gene: 3. The CDR3 sequence: CATSDDRGLHTGELFF. In DNA, the CDR3 is TGTGCCACCAGTGATGACAGGGGGCTTCACACCGGGGAGCTGTTTTTT.

The gene calls are TRBV27 and TRBJ2-2; D not certain. V lost 4 bases and J lost 3, with 21 bases in between. The CDR3 runs to 18 residues. Germline values: CDR1 MNHEY, CDR2 SMNVEV (reference sequence). For the CDR3, the DNA is TGTGCCAGCAGTTCCAACCTCCGCTCAGGTTTGGACACCGGGGAGCTGTTTTTT. It encodes CASSSNLRSGLDTGELFF.

This clonotype was seen once. The J gene is TRBJ1-1, the V gene TRBV20-1; D not certain. This CDR3 contains 12 residues. Trimming stripped 4 bases from V and 2 bases from J, with 8 bases between. The V gene's germline CDR1 is DFQATT and CDR2 SNEGSKA (reference sequence). The CDR3 protein is CSAKGINTEAFF. The DNA for the CDR3 is TGCAGTGCTAAAGGGATTAACACTGAAGCTTTCTTT.

The table lists this clonotype with a few counts. The chain joins TRBV4-3 to TRBJ1-6; D is ambiguous. Germline CDR1 reads LGHNA; CDR2 reads YSLEER. Trimming took off 0 bases at V and 6 bases at J, with 9 bases between the two ends. The CDR3 loop spans 15 amino acids. The CDR3 region is CASSQDHQRNSPLHF. The CDR3 nucleotides are TGCGCCAGCAGCCAAGATCACCAACGTAATTCACCCCTCCACTTT.

The chain carries TRBV7-9 and TRBJ2-3; 10 bases line up with TRBD1. Germline CDR1 SEHNR, CDR2 FQNEAQ (reference sequence). With V trimmed by 2 bases and J by 3 bases, 8 bases remained unmatched. This CDR3 is built from 17 residues. The CDR3 nucleotides are TGTGCCAGCAGCTTAAGCGGTGGGACAGGGGAGACAGATACGCAGTATTTT. It is translated as CASSLSGGTGETDTQYF. The whole variable domain, remainder taken from reference TRBV7-9 and TRBJ2-3, is DTGVSQNPRHKITKRGQNVTFRCDPISEHNRLYWYRQTLGQGPEFLTYFQNEAQLEKSRLLSDRFSAERPKGSFSTLEIQRTEQGDSAMYLCASSLSGGTGETDTQYFGPGTRLTVL.

A few counts support this clonotype. This sequence joins TRBV19 and TRBJ2-2; tentatively, D is TRBD1 or TRBD2 (5 bases each). There are 15 residues in the CDR3. Germline CDR1 reads LNHDA; CDR2 reads SQIVND (reference sequence). V was shortened by 8 bases and J by 0 bases, with 13 bases between the two germline ends. CDR3 DNA sequence: TGTGCCAGTTCCATTGGGACCGCGAACACCGGGGAGCTGTTTTTT. Amino acid sequence: CASSIGTANTGELFF.

This clonotype was counted between two and nine times. J is TRBJ2-2 and V is TRBV4-1; TRBD2 might be the D (6 bases). CDR1 MGHRA and CDR2 YSYEKL come from the germline V gene. CDR3 length: 15 amino acids. V gave up 2 bases and J gave up 3 bases, with 10 bases separating them. The CDR3: CASSQRTGDTGELFF. CDR3 coding DNA: TGCGCCAGCAGCCAACGTACGGGGGACACCGGGGAGCTGTTTTTT.

Comment on this clonotype: A read error is likely, as this CDR3 ends without the conserved phenylalanine or tryptophan. The chain couples TRBV6-5 to TRBJ1-1; D not certain. This CDR3 is 14 amino acids long. Germline assignment: CDR1 MNHEY and CDR2 SVGAGI. Trimming shortened V by 2 bases and J by 0 bases, and 7 bases separated the two germline ends. The CDR3 loop is CASSYVGLNTEAFS. CDR3 in DNA: TGTGCCAGCAGTTACGTGGGGTTGAACACTGAAGCTTTCTCT.

This clonotype was recorded a few times. The J gene is TRBJ1-2, the V gene TRBV20-1; D gene unclear. This CDR3 is 12 amino acids long. V shed 3 bases and J shed 3 bases, with 8 bases lying between them. Germline values: CDR1 DFQATT, CDR2 SNEGSKA (reference sequence). CDR3 DNA: TGCAGTGCTAGTTCAGGAGACTATGGCTACACCTTC. Translation: CSASSGDYGYTF.

The rearrangement uses TRBV7-9 and TRBJ2-5; TRBD2 matches 8 bases. Germline V CDR1 and CDR2: SEHNR, FQNEAQ (reference sequence). This CDR3 region has 14 residues. The junction had 2 bases not matched to a gene; V was cut back by 2 bases and J by 3 bases. The CDR3 DNA follows: TGTGCCAGCAGCTTATATAGCGGGGAAGAGACCCAGTACTTC. Translation gives CASSLYSGEETQYF.

Only a few counts were recorded for this clonotype. The chain combines TRBV12-3 or TRBV12-4 with TRBJ2-3; D gene uncertain. V was trimmed by 6 bases and J by 1 base, leaving 11 bases between them. The CDR3 runs 14 residues. This CDR3 reads CASRSDKRTDTQYF. CDR3 nucleotide sequence: TGTGCCAGCAGATCCGACAAGCGCACAGATACGCAGTATTTT.

The chain has TRBV30 and TRBJ2-7; the D is unclear. Trimming took 0 bases from V and 2 from J, leaving 8 bases between them. This CDR3 is built from 13 residues. Germline CDR1 reads GTSNPN; CDR2 reads SVGIG (reference sequence). CDR3 loop: CAWSVGLAYEQYF. In DNA, the CDR3 is TGTGCCTGGAGTGTAGGTCTCGCCTACGAGCAGTACTTC.

This clonotype was seen only a few times. The V and J genes are TRBV24-1 and TRBJ2-2, with D perhaps assigned TRBD1 or TRBD2 (5 bases each). CDR1 and CDR2 (germline): KGHDR, SFDVKD. V lost 9 bases, J lost 1 base, and 11 bases lay in between. The CDR3 covers 14 residues. The CDR3 region has the DNA TGTGCCACCTCGGGGCAGGGGAACACCGGGGAGCTGTTTTTT. Translation gives CATSGQGNTGELFF.

This clonotype appeared many times. The V call is TRBV12-3 or TRBV12-4, the J call TRBJ1-2, with TRBD1 matching 7 bases. The CDR3 runs to 15 residues. The ends lost 7 bases at V and 2 bases at J; junction bases unmatched: 10. CDR3 nucleotide sequence: TGTGCCAGCACCGCGGGGCAGGGGGGGAACTATGGCTACACCTTC. It translates to CASTAGQGGNYGYTF.

This clonotype has more than one count but fewer than ten. The chain is built from TRBV5-1 and TRBJ2-2, with no clear D. V lost 0 bases to trimming and J lost 7 bases, with 10 bases between them. The CDR3 has 14 amino acids. In germline, CDR1 is SGHRS, CDR2 YFSETQ. This CDR3 is CASSLVGYGGELFF. CDR3 nucleotide sequence: TGCGCCAGCAGCTTGGTCGGGTACGGCGGGGAGCTGTTTTTT.